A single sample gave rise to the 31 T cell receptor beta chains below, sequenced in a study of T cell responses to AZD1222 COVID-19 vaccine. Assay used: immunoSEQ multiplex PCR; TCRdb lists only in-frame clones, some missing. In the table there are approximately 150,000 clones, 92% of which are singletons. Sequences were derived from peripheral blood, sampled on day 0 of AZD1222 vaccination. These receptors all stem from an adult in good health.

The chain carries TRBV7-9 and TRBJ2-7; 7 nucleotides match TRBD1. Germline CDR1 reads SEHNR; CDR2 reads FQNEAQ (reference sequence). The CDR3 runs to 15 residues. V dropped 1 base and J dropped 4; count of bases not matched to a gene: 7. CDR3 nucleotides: TGTGCCAGCAGCTTAGGGGCAGGGGGAGTTTACGAGCAGTACTTC. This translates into CASSLGAGGVYEQYF.

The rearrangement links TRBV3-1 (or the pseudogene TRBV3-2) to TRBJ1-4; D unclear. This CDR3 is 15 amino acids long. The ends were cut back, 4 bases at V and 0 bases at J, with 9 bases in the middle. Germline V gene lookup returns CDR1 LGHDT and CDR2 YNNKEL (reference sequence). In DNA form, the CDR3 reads TGTGCCAGCAGCCCGCAAGCTCCAACTAATGAAAAACTGTTTTTT. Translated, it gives CASSPQAPTNEKLFF.

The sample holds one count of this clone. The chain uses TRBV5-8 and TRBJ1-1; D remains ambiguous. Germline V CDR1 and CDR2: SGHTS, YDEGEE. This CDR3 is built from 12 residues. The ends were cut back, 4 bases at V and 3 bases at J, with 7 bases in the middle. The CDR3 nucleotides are TGTGCCAGCAGCCGGGGTGACACTGAAGCTTTCTTT. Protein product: CASSRGDTEAFF.

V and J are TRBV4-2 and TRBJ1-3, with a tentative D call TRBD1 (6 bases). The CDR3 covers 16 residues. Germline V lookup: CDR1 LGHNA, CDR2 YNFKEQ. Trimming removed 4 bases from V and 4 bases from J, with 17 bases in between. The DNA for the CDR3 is TGTGCCAGCAGCCCCCCGGGGGGCGCGGACGGAAACACCATATATTTT. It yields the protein CASSPPGGADGNTIYF.

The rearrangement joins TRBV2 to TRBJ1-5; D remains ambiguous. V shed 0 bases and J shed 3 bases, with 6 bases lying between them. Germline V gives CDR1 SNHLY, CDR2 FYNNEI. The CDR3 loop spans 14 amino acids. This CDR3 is CASSEARNNQPQHF. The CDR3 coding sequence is TGTGCCAGCAGTGAAGCCAGGAACAATCAGCCCCAGCATTTT. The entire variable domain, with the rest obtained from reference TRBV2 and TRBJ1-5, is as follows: EPEVTQTPSHQVTQMGQEVILRCVPISNHLYFYWYRQILGQKVEFLVSFYNNEISEKSEIFDDQFSVERPDGSNFTLKIRSTKLEDSAMYFCASSEARNNQPQHFGDGTRLSIL.

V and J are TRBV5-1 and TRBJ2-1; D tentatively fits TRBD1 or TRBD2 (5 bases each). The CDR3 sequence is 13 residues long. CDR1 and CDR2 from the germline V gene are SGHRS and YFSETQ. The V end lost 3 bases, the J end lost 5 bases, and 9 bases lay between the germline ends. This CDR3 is CASSSGGDNEQFF. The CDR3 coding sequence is TGCGCCAGCAGCTCTGGGGGTGACAATGAGCAGTTCTTC.

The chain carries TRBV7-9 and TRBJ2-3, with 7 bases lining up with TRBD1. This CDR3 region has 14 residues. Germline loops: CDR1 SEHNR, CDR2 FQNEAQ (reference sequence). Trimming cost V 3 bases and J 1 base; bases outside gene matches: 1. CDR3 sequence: CASSFGQGTDTQYF. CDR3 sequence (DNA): TGTGCCAGCAGCTTCGGACAGGGCACAGATACGCAGTATTTT.

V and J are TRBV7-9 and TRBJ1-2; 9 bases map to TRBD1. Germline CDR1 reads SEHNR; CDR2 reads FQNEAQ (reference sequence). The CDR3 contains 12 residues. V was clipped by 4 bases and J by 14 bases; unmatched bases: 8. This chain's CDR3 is CASSSEQGAGTF. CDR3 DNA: TGTGCCAGCAGCTCCGAACAGGGGGCAGGAACCTTC.

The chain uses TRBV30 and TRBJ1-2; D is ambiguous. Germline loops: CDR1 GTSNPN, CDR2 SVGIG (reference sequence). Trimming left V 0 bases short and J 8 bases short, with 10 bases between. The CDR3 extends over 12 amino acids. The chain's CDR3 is CAWSVGSPGYTF. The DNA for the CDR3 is TGTGCCTGGAGTGTCGGCTCCCCCGGCTACACCTTC.

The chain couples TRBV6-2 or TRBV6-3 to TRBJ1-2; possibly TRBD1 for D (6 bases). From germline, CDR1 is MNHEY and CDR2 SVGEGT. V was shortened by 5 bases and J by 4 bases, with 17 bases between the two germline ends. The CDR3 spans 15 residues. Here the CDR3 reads CASSRPQGIIYGYTF. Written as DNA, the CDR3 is TGTGCCAGCAGTCGCCCACAGGGCATTATCTATGGCTACACCTTC.

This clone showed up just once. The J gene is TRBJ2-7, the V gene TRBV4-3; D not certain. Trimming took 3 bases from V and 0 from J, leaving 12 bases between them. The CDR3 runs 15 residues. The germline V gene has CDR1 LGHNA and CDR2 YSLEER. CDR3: CASSHRTASSYEQYF. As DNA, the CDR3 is TGCGCCAGCAGCCACCGTACAGCAAGCTCCTACGAGCAGTACTTC.

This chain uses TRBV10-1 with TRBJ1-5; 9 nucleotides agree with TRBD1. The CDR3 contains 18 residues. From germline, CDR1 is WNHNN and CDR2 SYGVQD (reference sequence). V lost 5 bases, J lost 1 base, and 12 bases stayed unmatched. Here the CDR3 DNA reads TGCGCCAGCAGTCCCCGGGACAGGGTAAGCGGGAGCAATCAGCCCCAGCATTTT. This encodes CASSPRDRVSGSNQPQHF.

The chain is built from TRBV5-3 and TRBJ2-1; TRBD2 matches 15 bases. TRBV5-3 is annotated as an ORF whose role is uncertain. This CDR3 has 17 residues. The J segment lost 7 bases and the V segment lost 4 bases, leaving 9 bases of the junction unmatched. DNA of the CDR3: TGTGCCAGAAGCATGGTCCGGACTAGCGGGAGGGCGAATGAGCAGTTCTTC. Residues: CARSMVRTSGRANEQFF.

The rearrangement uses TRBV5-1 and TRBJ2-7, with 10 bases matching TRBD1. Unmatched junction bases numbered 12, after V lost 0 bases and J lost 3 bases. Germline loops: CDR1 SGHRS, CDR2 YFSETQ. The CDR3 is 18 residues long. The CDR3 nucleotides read TGCGCCAGCAGCTTGGCTTCGGCCCGGGACAGGGGCGGCTACGAGCAGTACTTC. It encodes CASSLASARDRGGYEQYF.

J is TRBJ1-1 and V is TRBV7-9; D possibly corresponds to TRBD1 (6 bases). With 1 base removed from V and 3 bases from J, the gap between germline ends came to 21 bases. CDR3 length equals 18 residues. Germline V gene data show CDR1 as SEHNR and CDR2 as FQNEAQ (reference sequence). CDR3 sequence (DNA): TGTGCCAGCAGCTTAGTAAGGGGCAGGGGAAGAAAGGACACTGAAGCTTTCTTT. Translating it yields CASSLVRGRGRKDTEAFF.

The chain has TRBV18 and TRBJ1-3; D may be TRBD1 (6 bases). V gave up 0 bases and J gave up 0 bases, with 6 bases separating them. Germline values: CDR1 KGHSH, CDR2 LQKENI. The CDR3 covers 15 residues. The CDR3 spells CASSPPDSSGNTIYF. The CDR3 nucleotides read TGTGCCAGCTCACCACCGGACAGCTCTGGAAACACCATATATTTT.

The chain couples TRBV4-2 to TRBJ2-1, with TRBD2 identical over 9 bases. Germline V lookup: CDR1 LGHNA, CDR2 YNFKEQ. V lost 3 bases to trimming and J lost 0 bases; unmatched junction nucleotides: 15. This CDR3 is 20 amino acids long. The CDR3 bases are TGTGCCAGCAGCCAGGATGGTAGTATAGCGGGGGTTTTCTCCTACAATGAGCAGTTCTTC. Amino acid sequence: CASSQDGSIAGVFSYNEQFF.

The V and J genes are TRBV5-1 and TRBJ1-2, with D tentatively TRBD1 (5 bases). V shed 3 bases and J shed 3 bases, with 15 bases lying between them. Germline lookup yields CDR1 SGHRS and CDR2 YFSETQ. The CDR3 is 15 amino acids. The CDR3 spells CASSSGVRGDYGYTF. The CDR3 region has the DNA TGCGCCAGCAGCTCCGGGGTGAGGGGAGACTATGGCTACACCTTC.

CDR3 DNA: TGTGCCAGCAGCTCCTCGACAGGGAACTATGGCTACACCTTC. It specifies CASSSSTGNYGYTF. The chain links TRBV7-9 to TRBJ1-2; 7 bases match TRBD1. With V trimmed by 4 bases and J by 2 bases, 4 bases remained unmatched. The CDR3 is made up of 14 amino acids. Germline assignment: CDR1 SEHNR and CDR2 FQNEAQ (reference sequence).

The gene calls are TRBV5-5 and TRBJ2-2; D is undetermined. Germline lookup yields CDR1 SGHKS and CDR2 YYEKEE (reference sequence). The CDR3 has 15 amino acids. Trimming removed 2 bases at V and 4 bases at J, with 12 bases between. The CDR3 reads CASSFRPEITGELFF. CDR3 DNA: TGTGCCAGCAGCTTTCGCCCCGAGATCACCGGGGAGCTGTTTTTT. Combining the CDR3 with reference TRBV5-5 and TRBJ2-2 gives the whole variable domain DAGVTQSPTHLIKTRGQQVTLRCSPISGHKSVSWYQQVLGQGPQFIFQYYEKEERGRGNFPDRFSARQFPNYSSELNVNALLLGDSALYLCASSFRPEITGELFFGEGSRLTVL.

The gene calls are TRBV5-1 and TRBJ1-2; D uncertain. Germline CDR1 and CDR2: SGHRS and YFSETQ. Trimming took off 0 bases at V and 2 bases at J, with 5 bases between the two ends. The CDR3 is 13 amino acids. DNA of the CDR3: TGCGCCAGCAGCTTGGCAGGAAACTATGGCTACACCTTC. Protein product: CASSLAGNYGYTF.

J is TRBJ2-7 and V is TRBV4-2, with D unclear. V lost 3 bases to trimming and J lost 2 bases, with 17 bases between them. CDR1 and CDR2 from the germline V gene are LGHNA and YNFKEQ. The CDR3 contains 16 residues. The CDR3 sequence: CASSQSQGFLAYEQYF. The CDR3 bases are TGTGCCAGCAGCCAGTCCCAAGGGTTCCTCGCCTACGAGCAGTACTTC.

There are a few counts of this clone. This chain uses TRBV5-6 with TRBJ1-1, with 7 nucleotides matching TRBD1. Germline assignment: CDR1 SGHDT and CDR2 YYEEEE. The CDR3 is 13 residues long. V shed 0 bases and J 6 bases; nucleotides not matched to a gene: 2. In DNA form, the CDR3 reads TGTGCCAGCAGCTTGGTGACAGGGTCTGAAGCTTTCTTT. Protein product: CASSLVTGSEAFF.

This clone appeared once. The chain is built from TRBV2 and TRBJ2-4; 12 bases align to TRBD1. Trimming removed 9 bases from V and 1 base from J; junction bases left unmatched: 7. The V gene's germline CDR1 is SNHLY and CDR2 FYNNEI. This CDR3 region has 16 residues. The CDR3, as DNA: TGTGCCAGTAACCCGGGGACAGGGGGCGCCAAAAACATTCAGTACTTC. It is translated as CASNPGTGGAKNIQYF.

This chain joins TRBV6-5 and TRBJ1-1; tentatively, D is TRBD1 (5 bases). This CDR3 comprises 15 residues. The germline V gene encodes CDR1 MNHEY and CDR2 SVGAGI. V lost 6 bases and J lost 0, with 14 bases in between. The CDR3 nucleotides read TGTGCCAGCAGCCTGTCGGGCAGGGTGAACACTGAAGCTTTCTTT. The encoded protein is CASSLSGRVNTEAFF.

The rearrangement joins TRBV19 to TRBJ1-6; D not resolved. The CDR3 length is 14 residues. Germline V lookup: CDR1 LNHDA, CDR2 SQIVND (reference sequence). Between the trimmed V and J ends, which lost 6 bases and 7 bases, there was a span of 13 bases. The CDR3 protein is CASSPDPRNSPLHF. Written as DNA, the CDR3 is TGTGCCAGTAGCCCCGATCCAAGGAATTCACCCCTCCACTTT. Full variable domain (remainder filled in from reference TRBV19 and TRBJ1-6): DGGITQSPKYLFRKEGQNVTLSCEQNLNHDAMYWYRQDPGQGLRLIYYSQIVNDFQKGDIAEGYSVSREKKESFPLTVTSAQKNPTAFYLCASSPDPRNSPLHFGNGTRLTVT.

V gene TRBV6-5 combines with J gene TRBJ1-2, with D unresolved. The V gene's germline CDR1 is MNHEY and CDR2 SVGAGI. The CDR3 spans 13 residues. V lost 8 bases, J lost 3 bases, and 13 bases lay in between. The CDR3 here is CASRVGADYGYTF. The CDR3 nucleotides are TGTGCCAGCCGGGTCGGCGCCGACTATGGCTACACCTTC.

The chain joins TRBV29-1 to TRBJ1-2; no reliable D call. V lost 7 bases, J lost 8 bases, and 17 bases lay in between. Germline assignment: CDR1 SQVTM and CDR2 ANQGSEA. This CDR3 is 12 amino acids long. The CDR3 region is CSDTPGGKGYTF. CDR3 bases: TGCAGCGATACACCGGGAGGCAAGGGCTACACCTTC.

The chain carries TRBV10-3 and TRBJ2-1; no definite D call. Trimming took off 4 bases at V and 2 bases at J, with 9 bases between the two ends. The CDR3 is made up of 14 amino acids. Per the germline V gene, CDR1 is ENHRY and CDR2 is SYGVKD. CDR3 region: CAISAVGTYNEQFF. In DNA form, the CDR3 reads TGTGCCATCAGTGCAGTGGGTACCTACAATGAGCAGTTCTTC.

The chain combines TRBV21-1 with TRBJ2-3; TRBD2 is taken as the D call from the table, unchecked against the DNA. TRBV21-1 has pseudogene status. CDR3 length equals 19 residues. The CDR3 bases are TGTGCCAGCAGTGGGTACCCGGGACTAGCGGGGCCTTACACAGATACGCAGTATTTT. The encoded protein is CASSGYPGLAGPYTDTQYF.

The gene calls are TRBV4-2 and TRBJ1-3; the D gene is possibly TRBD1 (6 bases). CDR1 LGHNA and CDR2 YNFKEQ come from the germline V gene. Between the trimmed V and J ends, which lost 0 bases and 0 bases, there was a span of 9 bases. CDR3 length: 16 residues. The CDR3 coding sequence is TGTGCCAGCAGCCAAGAGTGGACAGTCTCTGGAAACACCATATATTTT. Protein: CASSQEWTVSGNTIYF.